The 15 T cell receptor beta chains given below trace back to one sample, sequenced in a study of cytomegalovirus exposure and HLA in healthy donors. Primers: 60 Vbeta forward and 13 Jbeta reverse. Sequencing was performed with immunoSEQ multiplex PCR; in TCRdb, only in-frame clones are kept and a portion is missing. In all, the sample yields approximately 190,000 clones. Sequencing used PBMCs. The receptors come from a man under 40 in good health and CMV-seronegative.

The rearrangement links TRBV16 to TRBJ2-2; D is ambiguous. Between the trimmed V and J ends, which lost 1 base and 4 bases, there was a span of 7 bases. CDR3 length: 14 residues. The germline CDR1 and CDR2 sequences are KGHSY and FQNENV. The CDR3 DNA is TGTGCCAGCAGCCAATGGCAGTCCACCGGGGAGCTGTTTTTT. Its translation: CASSQWQSTGELFF.

CDR3 sequence (DNA): TGTGCCGGCCGTCAACAAGAGACCCAGTACTTC. It yields the protein CAGRQQETQYF. The genes are TRBV7-8 and TRBJ2-5, with no clear D. V lost 11 bases and J lost 2, with 9 bases in between. Germline V lookup: CDR1 SGHVS, CDR2 FQNEAQ. The CDR3 runs 11 residues.

The CDR3 loop is CASSRTGGIDIQYF. Written as DNA, the CDR3 is TGCGCCAGCAGCCGGACAGGGGGTATTGACATTCAGTACTTC. The rearrangement links TRBV4-3 to TRBJ2-4; 10 bases agree with TRBD1. Germline-derived CDR1 and CDR2 are LGHNA and YSLEER. Losses at the gene ends were 4 bases for V and 8 bases for J; bases not matched to a gene: 5. The CDR3 consists of 14 residues.

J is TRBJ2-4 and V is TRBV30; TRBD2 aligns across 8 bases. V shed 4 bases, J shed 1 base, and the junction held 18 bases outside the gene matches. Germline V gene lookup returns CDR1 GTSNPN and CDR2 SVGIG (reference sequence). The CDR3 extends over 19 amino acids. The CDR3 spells CAWTTSGTRIVKAKNIQYF. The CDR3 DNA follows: TGTGCCTGGACCACGTCCGGGACTAGAATAGTTAAGGCCAAAAACATTCAGTACTTC.

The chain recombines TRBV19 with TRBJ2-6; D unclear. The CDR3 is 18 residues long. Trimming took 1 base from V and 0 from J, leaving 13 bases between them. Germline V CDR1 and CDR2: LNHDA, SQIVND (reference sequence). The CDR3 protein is CASSIVFPPYSGANVLTF. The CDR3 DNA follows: TGTGCCAGTAGTATAGTATTTCCCCCCTACTCTGGGGCCAACGTCCTGACTTTC.

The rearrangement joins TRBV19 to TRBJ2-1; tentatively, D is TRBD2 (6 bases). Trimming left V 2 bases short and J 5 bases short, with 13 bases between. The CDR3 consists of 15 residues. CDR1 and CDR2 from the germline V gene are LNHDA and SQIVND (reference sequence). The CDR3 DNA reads TGTGCCAGTAGTATATACGGGGGTGGGGACAATGAGCAGTTCTTC. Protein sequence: CASSIYGGGDNEQFF. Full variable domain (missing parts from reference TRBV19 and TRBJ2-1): DGGITQSPKYLFRKEGQNVTLSCEQNLNHDAMYWYRQDPGQGLRLIYYSQIVNDFQKGDIAEGYSVSREKKESFPLTVTSAQKNPTAFYLCASSIYGGGDNEQFFGPGTRLTVL.

The CDR3 loop is CSVGDWDRGYNEQFF. The CDR3 DNA sequence: TGCAGCGTTGGTGACTGGGACAGGGGTTACAATGAGCAGTTCTTC. The rearrangement links TRBV29-1 to TRBJ2-1; 10 nucleotides agree with TRBD1. The CDR3 spans 15 residues. The trim removed 4 bases at V and 4 bases at J, leaving 7 bases unmatched. The germline V gene encodes CDR1 SQVTM and CDR2 ANQGSEA.

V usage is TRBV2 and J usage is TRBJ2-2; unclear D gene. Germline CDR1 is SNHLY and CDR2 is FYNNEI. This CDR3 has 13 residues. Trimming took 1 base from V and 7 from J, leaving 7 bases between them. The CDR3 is CASSEVPYGELFF. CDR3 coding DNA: TGTGCCAGCAGTGAAGTTCCCTACGGGGAGCTGTTTTTT.

The CDR3 loop is CASSSTGRSYNEQFF. In DNA form, the CDR3 reads TGTGCCAGCAGCTCCACTGGTAGATCCTACAATGAGCAGTTCTTC. V usage is TRBV7-3 and J usage is TRBJ2-1; the D is unclear. V was shortened by 4 bases and J by 1 base, with 11 bases between the two germline ends. Germline V lookup: CDR1 SGHTA, CDR2 FQGTGA. There are 15 residues in the CDR3.

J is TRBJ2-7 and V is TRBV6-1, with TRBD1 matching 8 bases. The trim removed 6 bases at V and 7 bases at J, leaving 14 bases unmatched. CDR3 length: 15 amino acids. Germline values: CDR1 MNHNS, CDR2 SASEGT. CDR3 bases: TGTGCCAGCAGCCCCCGGCAGGGGGCGCGAGGGGAGCAGTACTTC. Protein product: CASSPRQGARGEQYF.

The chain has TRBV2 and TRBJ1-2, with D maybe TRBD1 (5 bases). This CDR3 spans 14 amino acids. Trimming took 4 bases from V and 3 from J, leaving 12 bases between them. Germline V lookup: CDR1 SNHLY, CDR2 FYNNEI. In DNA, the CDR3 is TGTGCCAGCAGTGTAATAGGGGCGGACTATGGCTACACCTTC. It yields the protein CASSVIGADYGYTF.

CDR3 sequence: CASSLTGINNSPLHF. CDR3 DNA: TGTGCCAGCAGCTTAACAGGGATCAATAATTCACCCCTCCACTTT. The chain is built from TRBV6-5 and TRBJ1-6; D might be TRBD1 (6 bases). This CDR3 is 15 amino acids long. V was pared by 6 bases and J by 5 bases, with 14 bases between. Per germline, CDR1 MNHEY and CDR2 SVGAGI.

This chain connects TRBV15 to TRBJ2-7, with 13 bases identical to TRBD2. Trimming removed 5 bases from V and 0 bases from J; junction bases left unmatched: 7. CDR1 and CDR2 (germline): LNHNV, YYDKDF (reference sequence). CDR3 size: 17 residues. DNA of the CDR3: TGTGCCACCAGCTCCCGCGGACTAGCGGGGGACTCCTACGAGCAGTACTTC. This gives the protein CATSSRGLAGDSYEQYF.

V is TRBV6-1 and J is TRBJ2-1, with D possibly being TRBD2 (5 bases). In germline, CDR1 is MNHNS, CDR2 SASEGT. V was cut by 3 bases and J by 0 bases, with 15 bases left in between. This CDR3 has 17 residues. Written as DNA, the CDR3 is TGTGCCAGCAGTGAGATGCGGGCCGCCTTCTCCTACAATGAGCAGTTCTTC. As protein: CASSEMRAAFSYNEQFF.

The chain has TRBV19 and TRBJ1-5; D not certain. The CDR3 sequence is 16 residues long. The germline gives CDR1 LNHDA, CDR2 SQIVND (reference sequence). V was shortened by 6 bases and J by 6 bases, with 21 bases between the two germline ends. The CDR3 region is CASSDRSRQLGQPQHF. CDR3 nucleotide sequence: TGTGCCAGTAGCGATAGAAGCAGGCAGTTGGGTCAGCCCCAGCATTTT.